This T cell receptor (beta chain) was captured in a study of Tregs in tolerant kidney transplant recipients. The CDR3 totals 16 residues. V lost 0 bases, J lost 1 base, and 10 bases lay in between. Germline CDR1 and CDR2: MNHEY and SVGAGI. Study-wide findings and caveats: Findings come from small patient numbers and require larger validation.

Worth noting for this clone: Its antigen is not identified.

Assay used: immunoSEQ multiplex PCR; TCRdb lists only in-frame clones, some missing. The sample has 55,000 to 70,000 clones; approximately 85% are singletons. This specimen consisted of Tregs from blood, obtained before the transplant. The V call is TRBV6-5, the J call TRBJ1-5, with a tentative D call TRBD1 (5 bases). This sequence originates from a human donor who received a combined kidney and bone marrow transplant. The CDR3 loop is CASSYSYGGSNQPQHF. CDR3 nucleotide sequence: TGTGCCAGCAGTTACTCGTATGGGGGGAGCAATCAGCCCCAGCATTTT.